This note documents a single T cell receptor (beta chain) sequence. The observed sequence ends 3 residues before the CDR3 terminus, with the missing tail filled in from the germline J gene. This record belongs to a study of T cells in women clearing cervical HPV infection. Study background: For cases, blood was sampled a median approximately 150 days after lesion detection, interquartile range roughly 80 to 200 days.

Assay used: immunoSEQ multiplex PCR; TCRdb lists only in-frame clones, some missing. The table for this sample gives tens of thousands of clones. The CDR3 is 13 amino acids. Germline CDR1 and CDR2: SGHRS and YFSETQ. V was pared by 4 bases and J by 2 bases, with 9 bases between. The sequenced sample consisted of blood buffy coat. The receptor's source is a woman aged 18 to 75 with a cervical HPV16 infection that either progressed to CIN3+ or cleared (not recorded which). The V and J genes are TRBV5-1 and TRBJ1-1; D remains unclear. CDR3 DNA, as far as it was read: TGCGCCAGCAGCGCACGGGTAAACACTGAA. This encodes CASSARVNTE. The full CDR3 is CASSARVNTEAFF.